What follows is one T cell receptor beta chain and its context. No antigen is known for it. Everyone who donated was a healthy Caucasian. Unique molecular identifiers were present on cDNA, and template switching added a universal primer site. Each CDR3 protein is one row after TCRdb ran MiXCR on the 5' RACE reads. The table lists 500,000 to 550,000 distinct CDR3 sequences, about a fifth of them singletons, with approximately 0.49% in the top ten. This specimen comes from a study of identical twins. Study observations and caveats: Fewer insertions were carried by abundant cord blood beta clonotypes, but none was seen in memory repertoires. Diverse VJ usage suggested most zero-insertion clonotypes were not invariant T cells.

This same sample was also part of a study on yellow fever vaccine responses in identical twins.

This TCR was recovered from a woman between 18 and 29 years old in good health. Sequencing was performed on CD4+ T cells sorted from blood.

This CDR3 reads CASSQVGGSSYEQYF. In DNA, the CDR3 is TGTGCCAGCAGCCAAGTTGGCGGAAGCTCCTACGAGCAGTACTTC. The chain recombines TRBV3-1 with TRBJ2-7; unclear D gene. The CDR3 extends over 15 amino acids. Deletions cut 1 base from V and 0 bases from J, with 10 bases between. CDR1 is LGHDT and CDR2 is YNNKEL in the germline V gene (reference sequence).